These 12 T cell receptor beta chains originate from one sample sequenced in a study of blood T cell repertoires in COVID-19. Some clones are missing from TCRdb's copy, which holds only in-frame ones; the method was immunoSEQ multiplex PCR. The data show 250,000 to 350,000 clones, approximately 83% seen once. Sequencing used PBMCs or T cells enriched from blood (not recorded which). The source is a woman in her twenties or thirties who had recovered from COVID-19.

The CDR3 sequence is CASGTGYTDTQYF. In DNA, the CDR3 is TGTGCCAGCGGGACAGGCTACACAGATACGCAGTATTTT. V and J are TRBV2 and TRBJ2-3, with 8 bases fitting TRBD1. V was pared by 8 bases and J by 2 bases, with 3 bases of the junction left unmatched. CDR1 is SNHLY, CDR2 FYNNEI, per germline. The CDR3 extends over 13 amino acids.

V and J are TRBV9 and TRBJ2-3; TRBD1 might be the D (8 bases). V dropped 5 bases and J dropped 4 bases, with 17 bases sitting between them. Looked up from germline, CDR1 is SGDLS and CDR2 is YYNGEE. This CDR3 is built from 15 residues. The CDR3 DNA reads as TGTGCCAGCAGTCGTGGTACAGGGGGGGCAGATACGCAGTATTTT. Protein sequence: CASSRGTGGADTQYF.

The J gene is TRBJ2-2, the V gene TRBV6-4, with D perhaps TRBD2 (5 bases). Trimming stripped 6 bases from V and 6 bases from J, with 20 bases between. The CDR3 extends over 16 amino acids. Germline lookup yields CDR1 MRHNA and CDR2 SNTAGT. CDR3 residues: CASSRTSVRGAGELFF. The CDR3 DNA sequence: TGTGCCAGCAGCCGGACTTCGGTTAGAGGCGCCGGGGAGCTGTTTTTT.

The chain employs TRBV27 and TRBJ1-2, with 10 bases that match TRBD1. Germline V CDR1 and CDR2: MNHEY, SMNVEV (reference sequence). This CDR3 has 15 residues. V gave up 3 bases and J gave up 6 bases; unmatched junction bases: 7. Written as DNA, the CDR3 is TGTGCCAGCAGTTTCACCGGGACAGGGGTTAATGGCTACACCTTC. It encodes CASSFTGTGVNGYTF.

The genes are TRBV10-3 and TRBJ2-3; 16 bases line up with TRBD2. Germline V CDR1 and CDR2: ENHRY, SYGVKD. With V trimmed by 2 bases and J by 6 bases, 8 bases remained unmatched. The CDR3 length is 18 residues. CDR3 in DNA: TGTGCCATCAGTGAGCCCCCGGGACTAGCGGGGGGGCCTGATACGCAGTATTTT. This gives the protein CAISEPPGLAGGPDTQYF.

This sequence joins TRBV24-1 and TRBJ2-2, with D tentatively TRBD1 (6 bases). CDR3 length equals 14 residues. Germline V CDR1 and CDR2: KGHDR, SFDVKD. Trimming cost V 5 bases and J 4 bases, with 10 bases left between them. CDR3 DNA: TGTGCCACCAGTGGTCTCAGGGGCACCGGGGAGCTGTTTTTT. This translates into CATSGLRGTGELFF.

This clone was seen more than once but under ten times. The chain is built from TRBV18 and TRBJ1-4, with a weak D call TRBD1 (5 bases). Germline CDR1 reads KGHSH; CDR2 reads LQKENI. The CDR3 extends over 18 amino acids. V lost 1 base, J lost 2 bases, and 17 bases lay in between. The CDR3 DNA reads as TGTGCCAGCTCACCACGCTCTCTCCTCAGGGTTACTAATGAAAAACTGTTTTTT. Protein: CASSPRSLLRVTNEKLFF.

J is TRBJ1-5 and V is TRBV19; 10 bases agree with TRBD1. J gave up 4 bases and V 5 bases, and 5 bases lay outside the gene matches. This CDR3 has 15 amino acids. Germline CDR1 is LNHDA and CDR2 is SQIVND (reference sequence). The CDR3 spells CASSSGTGANQPQHF. CDR3 in DNA: TGTGCCAGTAGTTCCGGGACAGGGGCTAATCAGCCCCAGCATTTT.

This clone came up once. The chain combines TRBV7-9 with TRBJ2-7; TRBD2 matches 12 bases. CDR1 and CDR2 from the germline V gene are SEHNR and FQNEAQ (reference sequence). This CDR3 is 16 amino acids long. V lost 6 bases and J lost 2; bases outside the gene matches: 8. Here the CDR3 reads CASRTGLAGGPYEQYF. CDR3 nucleotides: TGTGCCAGCAGGACCGGCCTAGCGGGGGGGCCCTACGAGCAGTACTTC.

The CDR3 region is CASSLGGGSSYGYTF. CDR3 sequence (DNA): TGTGCCAGCAGCTTAGGAGGAGGATCTAGCTATGGCTACACCTTC. The rearrangement uses TRBV7-8 and TRBJ1-2; D call uncertain. V lost 1 base to trimming and J lost 4 bases, with 13 bases between them. The CDR3 covers 15 residues. Looked up from germline, CDR1 is SGHVS and CDR2 is FQNEAQ.

This clone came up many times. The CDR3, as DNA: TGTGCCAGCAGTTTATCGGGGGGGCGGCGGGAGCAGTACTTC. Translated, it gives CASSLSGGRREQYF. The rearrangement uses TRBV27 and TRBJ2-7; D is possibly TRBD2 (7 bases). Germline loops: CDR1 MNHEY, CDR2 SMNVEV (reference sequence). Trimming pared 0 bases from V and 7 bases from J, leaving 13 bases between. CDR3 length: 14 amino acids.

The V and J genes are TRBV5-1 and TRBJ2-3; 9 bases agree with TRBD2. The CDR3 contains 16 residues. Germline CDR1 SGHRS, CDR2 YFSETQ. J lost 3 bases, V lost 6 bases, and 11 bases had no gene match. The CDR3 DNA is TGCGCCAGCATCCCCGGCAGCGGGGGGCAGACAGATACGCAGTATTTT. As protein: CASIPGSGGQTDTQYF.